One sample yielded the 16 T cell receptor beta chains listed below, sequenced in a study of PD-1 blockade in classical Hodgkin lymphoma. The time point here: newly diagnosed, previously untreated cHL patient sample. Some clones are missing from TCRdb's copy, which holds only in-frame ones; the method was immunoSEQ multiplex PCR. The repertoire holds tens of thousands of clones, with just over 90% as singletons. Material for sequencing was peripheral blood mononuclear cells (PBMCs). These receptors originate from a human donor with classical Hodgkin lymphoma.

The chain is built from TRBV5-4 and TRBJ2-7; possibly TRBD1 for D (5 bases). V was clipped by 4 bases and J by 6 bases, with 8 bases between them. The CDR3 extends over 11 amino acids. Germline V gene sequence: CDR1 SGHNT, CDR2 YYREEE (reference sequence). CDR3 nucleotides: TGTGCCAGCAGCCTGGGGCTCGAGCAGTACGTC. The encoded protein is CASSLGLEQYV.

This chain uses TRBV5-1 with TRBJ2-7; 12 bases fit TRBD1. The CDR3 is 16 residues long. Germline V CDR1 and CDR2: SGHRS, YFSETQ. J gave up 6 bases and V 5 bases, and 12 bases lay outside the gene matches. Here the CDR3 reads CASRPFRDRGPGEQYF. The CDR3 bases are TGCGCCAGCAGACCCTTCCGGGACAGGGGGCCGGGCGAGCAGTACTTC.

This chain links TRBV14 with TRBJ1-2; 10 nucleotides agree with TRBD1. The CDR3 has 19 amino acids. Germline CDR1 and CDR2: SGHDN and FVKESK. The junction had 18 bases not matched to a gene; V was cut back by 4 bases and J by 4 bases. The CDR3 nucleotides read TGTGCCAGCAGCCTCAATCCGGGACAGGGGTATTTCGGTGGCTATGGCTACACCTTC. Protein: CASSLNPGQGYFGGYGYTF. The entire variable domain, with the rest obtained from reference TRBV14 and TRBJ1-2, is as follows: EAGVTQFPSHSVIEKGQTVTLRCDPISGHDNLYWYRRVMGKEIKFLLHFVKESKQDESGMPNNRFLAERTGGTYSTLKVQPAELEDSGVYFCASSLNPGQGYFGGYGYTFGSGTRLTVV.

This chain uses TRBV27 with TRBJ2-2; 8 nucleotides match TRBD1. There are 15 residues in the CDR3. J lost 7 bases, V lost 5 bases, and 9 bases had no gene match. The germline gives CDR1 MNHEY, CDR2 SMNVEV (reference sequence). CDR3 bases: TGTGCCAGCAGTACCCGGACAGGGCGGTTCGGGGAGCTGTTTTTT. Translated, it gives CASSTRTGRFGELFF.

V gene TRBV2 combines with J gene TRBJ2-3; possibly TRBD1 or TRBD2 for D (5 bases each). Trimming removed 2 bases from V and 3 bases from J, with 12 bases in between. CDR3 length equals 15 residues. Germline V CDR1 and CDR2: SNHLY, FYNNEI. The CDR3 here is CASSETGGGTDTQYF. CDR3 DNA sequence: TGTGCCAGCAGTGAAACAGGAGGAGGAACAGATACGCAGTATTTT.

The chain employs TRBV28 and TRBJ2-5; a possible D gene is TRBD2 (6 bases). This CDR3 is 15 amino acids long. The germline CDR1 and CDR2 sequences are MDHEN and SYDVKM. The V gene lost 6 bases and the J gene lost 5 bases, with 19 bases spanning the gap. In nucleotides, the CDR3 is TGTGCCAGCAGATCCCCGCGGGAAGATGGGGAGACCCAGTACTTC. Translated: CASRSPREDGETQYF.

The chain is built from TRBV4-2 and TRBJ1-2, with D tentatively TRBD1 (5 bases). The CDR3 loop spans 13 amino acids. Germline-derived CDR1 and CDR2 are LGHNA and YNFKEQ. Trimming cost V 9 bases and J 6 bases, with 17 bases left between them. CDR3 sequence reads: CASTRGTRDGYTF. DNA of the CDR3: TGTGCCAGTACCCGGGGGACGAGGGATGGCTACACCTTC.

The chain combines TRBV23-1 with TRBJ2-7; a possible D gene is TRBD2 (6 bases). TRBV23-1 is marked as an open reading frame, function uncertain. This CDR3 comprises 17 residues. V lost 6 bases, J lost 1 base, and 22 bases lay in between. The CDR3 bases are TGCGCCAGCAGCCTACAGTGTCGCCTAGCGAGTTCCTACGAGCAGTACGTC. Amino acids: CASSLQCRLASSYEQYV.

This chain connects TRBV18 to TRBJ1-4; D possibly corresponds to TRBD1 (5 bases). The CDR3 sequence is 15 residues long. CDR1 is KGHSH, CDR2 LQKENI, per germline. The germline V and J ends were trimmed by 6 bases and 8 bases, with 19 bases remaining between them. The CDR3 loop reads CASSPGHYEGEKLFF. The CDR3 DNA follows: TGTGCCAGCTCGCCCGGGCATTATGAGGGGGAAAAACTGTTTTTT.

The V and J genes are TRBV28 and TRBJ1-5, with 7 positions matching TRBD1. The CDR3 has 17 residues. V lost 3 bases and J lost 0; bases outside the gene matches: 8. The germline V gene has CDR1 MDHEN and CDR2 SYDVKM. The CDR3 loop reads CASSFPTGVYSNQPQHF. CDR3 coding DNA: TGTGCCAGCAGTTTTCCTACAGGGGTCTATAGCAATCAGCCCCAGCATTTT.

V usage is TRBV19 and J usage is TRBJ1-5; D gene uncertain. The germline V gene encodes CDR1 LNHDA and CDR2 SQIVND (reference sequence). This CDR3 has 12 amino acids. V lost 7 bases, J lost 0 bases, and 4 bases lay in between. CDR3 amino acids: CASKGSNQPQHF. DNA for the CDR3: TGTGCCAGTAAGGGTAGCAATCAGCCCCAGCATTTT. The full variable domain, rest sourced from reference TRBV19 and TRBJ1-5, is DGGITQSPKYLFRKEGQNVTLSCEQNLNHDAMYWYRQDPGQGLRLIYYSQIVNDFQKGDIAEGYSVSREKKESFPLTVTSAQKNPTAFYLCASKGSNQPQHFGDGTRLSIL.

The rearrangement uses TRBV11-3 and TRBJ2-7; 7 nucleotides agree with TRBD1. The junction had 6 bases not matched to a gene; V was cut back by 5 bases and J by 5 bases. This CDR3 comprises 13 residues. The germline gives CDR1 SGHNT, CDR2 YENEEA. The CDR3 DNA sequence: TGTGCCAGCAGCGCTCGACAGGGCCACGAGCAGTACTTC. As protein: CASSARQGHEQYF.

This chain links TRBV30 with TRBJ1-2; the match to TRBD1 covers 7 bases. From germline, CDR1 is GTSNPN and CDR2 SVGIG (reference sequence). The CDR3 extends over 12 amino acids. The junction had 3 bases not matched to a gene; V was cut back by 4 bases and J by 4 bases. Here the CDR3 reads CAWNRGGYGYTF. CDR3 coding DNA: TGTGCCTGGAACAGGGGTGGCTATGGCTACACCTTC.

CDR3 nucleotide sequence: TGTGCCAGCAGTTTAGGCGGCGCCCCGGAGACCCAGTACTTC. It translates to CASSLGGAPETQYF. The rearrangement joins TRBV28 to TRBJ2-5; no definite D call. This CDR3 region has 14 residues. Germline CDR1 is MDHEN and CDR2 is SYDVKM. Trimming removed 2 bases from V and 5 bases from J, with 12 bases in between.

This clone appeared a single time. The gene calls are TRBV27 and TRBJ2-1; D may correspond to TRBD1 or TRBD2 (5 bases each). Trimming removed 5 bases at V and 5 bases at J, with 19 bases between. Germline V gene lookup returns CDR1 MNHEY and CDR2 SMNVEV (reference sequence). The CDR3 is 16 residues long. CDR3 region: CASSKPGARGDNEQFF. The CDR3 DNA follows: TGTGCCAGCAGTAAACCCGGGGCCCGCGGCGACAATGAGCAGTTCTTC.

About this clone: The junction departs from the called germline gene at one end, perhaps through a read error. The chain joins TRBV7-8 to TRBJ2-3, with D perhaps matching TRBD2 (5 bases). CDR3 length: 14 amino acids. Germline loops: CDR1 SGHVS, CDR2 FQNEAQ. Written as DNA, the CDR3 is TGTGCCAGCAGCTTAGGTGGGAGCCGAGATATGCAGTATTTT. As protein: CASSLGGSRDMQYF.